These 31 T cell receptor beta chains originate from one sample sequenced in a study of Graves' ophthalmopathy and Graves' hyperthyroidism. Beta-chain TCR CDR3 regions were amplified from RNA transcripts. An opening RT-PCR round employed HTBI primers and preceded a second-round multiplex PCR. TCRdb recomputed calls from the multiplex PCR reads with MiXCR, one row per CDR3 protein. The table lists roughly 36,000 distinct CDR3 sequences, about half of them singletons. Sample: peripheral blood. The receptors were sampled from an adult woman with stable Graves' hyperthyroidism.

In its sample, this clonotype was seen many times. The V and J genes are TRBV9 and TRBJ2-7, with D perhaps given as TRBD1 or TRBD2 (5 bases each). Germline CDR1 SGDLS, CDR2 YYNGEE. Between the trimmed V and J ends, which lost 0 bases and 4 bases, there was a span of 20 bases. The CDR3 contains 17 residues. The CDR3 region has the DNA TGTGCCAGCAGCGTAGATCCCTGGGCCGGGACGCGGTACGAGCAGTACTTC. Amino acids: CASSVDPWAGTRYEQYF. The whole variable domain, filled in from reference TRBV9 and TRBJ2-7, reads DSGVTQTPKHLITATGQRVTLRCSPRSGDLSVYWYQQSLDQGLQFLIQYYNGEERAKGNILERFSAQQFPDLHSELNLSSLELGDSALYFCASSVDPWAGTRYEQYFGPGTRLTVT.

V is TRBV11-1 and J is TRBJ1-6; D ambiguous. Germline CDR1 is SGHAT and CDR2 is FQDESV (reference sequence). CDR3 size: 17 residues. V was cut by 6 bases and J by 0 bases, with 15 bases left in between. The CDR3 DNA sequence: TGTGCCAGCAGTCATAGAAGGTCGAGCTCCTATAATTCACCCCTCCACTTT. Its translation is CASSHRRSSSYNSPLHF.

The chain couples TRBV9 to TRBJ2-7, with 10 bases aligning to TRBD2. There are 14 residues in the CDR3. Germline lookup yields CDR1 SGDLS and CDR2 YYNGEE. V lost 4 bases to trimming and J lost 2 bases; unmatched junction nucleotides: 3. For the CDR3, the DNA is TGTGCCAGCAGCTTTCTAGCGGGAGCCTACGAGCAGTACTTC. Protein product: CASSFLAGAYEQYF.

As to this clonotype: Likely a read error: the CDR3 ends without its conserved phenylalanine or tryptophan. The limits of the CDR3 on the DNA are not certain, so only TCRdb's listed CDR3 is given. The chain has TRBV7-2 and TRBJ2-5; the tabulated D call, TRBD1, remains unverified against the DNA. In germline, CDR1 is SGHTA, CDR2 FQGNSA. The CDR3 length equals 16 residues, ends included. This chain's CDR3 is CASSSNRDIYGYTFGS.

As to this clonotype: Without the conserved terminal phenylalanine or tryptophan, this CDR3 likely stems from a read error. This chain links TRBV7-7 with TRBJ2-7; 9 nucleotides match TRBD1. Germline CDR1 and CDR2: SSHAT and FNYEAQ (reference sequence). The CDR3 length is 14 residues. CDR3 coding DNA: TGTGCTAGCAGCTTATACCGGACAGGGGCGGAGCAGTACCTC. Translation gives CASSLYRTGAEQYL.

Details on this clonotype: Sequence at one end of the junction differs from germline and may be a read error. The chain is built from TRBV11-1 and TRBJ2-2; 7 bases match TRBD2. Germline V gives CDR1 SGHAT, CDR2 FQDESV (reference sequence). This CDR3 has 15 amino acids. The CDR3 sequence: CASSRGDYNTGELFF. CDR3 DNA: TGCGCCAGCAGCCGGGGGGACTACAACACCGGGGAGCTGTTTTTT.

This clonotype was observed a single time. The chain uses TRBV29-1 and TRBJ1-2; unclear D gene. The V end lost 7 bases, the J end lost 7 bases, and 10 bases lay between the germline ends. The CDR3 is 10 amino acids. CDR1 SQVTM and CDR2 ANQGSEA come from the germline V gene. CDR3 region: CSADLGGYTF. CDR3 DNA: TGCAGCGCCGACTTGGGTGGCTACACCTTC.

This clonotype occurred many times. The gene calls are TRBV14 and TRBJ2-3; D not certain. V lost 4 bases and J 6 bases, leaving 8 bases between the germline ends. Germline CDR1 is SGHDN and CDR2 is FVKESK. The CDR3 consists of 12 residues. Here the CDR3 DNA reads TGTGCCAGCAGCCGCATGCTGGATACGCAGTATTTT. Translation: CASSRMLDTQYF.

By share of the sample, this clonotype is medium-sized. The chain is built from TRBV29-1 and TRBJ2-2; 11 nucleotides line up with TRBD2. V was clipped by 0 bases and J by 7 bases; unmatched bases: 10. CDR1 SQVTM and CDR2 ANQGSEA come from the germline V gene. The CDR3 runs to 17 residues. The CDR3 spells CSVEDGSGTSGYGELFF. For the CDR3, the DNA is TGCAGCGTTGAAGATGGCTCCGGGACTAGCGGCTACGGGGAGCTGTTTTTT.

This clonotype was observed once. The rearrangement uses TRBV5-1 and TRBJ1-2, with 12 bases that match TRBD1. V shed 4 bases and J 6 bases; nucleotides not matched to a gene: 10. CDR1 and CDR2 (germline): SGHRS, YFSETQ. CDR3 length: 16 residues. The CDR3 is CASSMLGQGAYDGYTF. The CDR3, as DNA: TGCGCCAGCAGCATGTTGGGACAGGGGGCGTACGATGGCTACACCTTC.

V usage is TRBV7-9 and J usage is TRBJ2-1; 8 bases are shared with TRBD2. The germline CDR1 and CDR2 sequences are SEHNR and FQNEAQ (reference sequence). V shed 0 bases, J shed 5 bases, and the junction held 9 bases outside the gene matches. The CDR3 has 17 residues. The CDR3 region has the DNA TGTGCCAGCAGCTTAGCGCGGTCTAGCGGGCCCCACAATGAGCAGTTCTTC. It yields the protein CASSLARSSGPHNEQFF.

There are many counts of this clonotype. The chain employs TRBV19 and TRBJ1-2; 7 bases map to TRBD1. Per germline, CDR1 LNHDA and CDR2 SQIVND (reference sequence). Trimming cost V 9 bases and J 6 bases; bases outside gene matches: 19. CDR3 size: 16 residues. The CDR3 DNA follows: TGTGCCAGCAGATATGGACCGGGACAGTTGGGGGATGGCTACACCTTC. This encodes CASRYGPGQLGDGYTF.

Of note for this clonotype: Since a much larger clone is just one base distant, this may be a read error. The chain joins TRBV20-1 to TRBJ2-3; 14 positions match TRBD2. This CDR3 is built from 14 residues. Germline assignment: CDR1 DFQATT and CDR2 SNEGSKA (reference sequence). The V gene end was trimmed by 6 bases and the J gene end by 6 bases; junction bases not matched to a gene: 5. As DNA, the CDR3 is TGCAGTGCCCGGGGGACTAGCGGGAGTGATACGCAGTATTTT. Encoded protein: CSARGTSGSDTQYF.

This clonotype was recorded many times. This chain connects TRBV12-3 or TRBV12-4 to TRBJ1-2, with D hard to call. Trimming left V 5 bases short and J 0 bases short, with 4 bases between. The CDR3 loop spans 12 amino acids. The CDR3 DNA sequence: TGTGCCAGCAGTCGTACTAACTATGGCTACACCTTC. It specifies CASSRTNYGYTF.

This clonotype was counted many times. The J gene is TRBJ1-3, the V gene TRBV5-6, with 8 nucleotides matching TRBD1. Germline CDR1 SGHDT, CDR2 YYEEEE. The CDR3 is made up of 17 amino acids. V lost 2 bases to trimming and J lost 0 bases; unmatched junction nucleotides: 7. The CDR3 is CASSFGQGEGSGNTIYF. CDR3 DNA sequence: TGTGCCAGCAGCTTCGGACAGGGTGAGGGCTCTGGAAACACCATATATTTT. Combining the CDR3 with reference TRBV5-6 and TRBJ1-3 gives the whole variable domain DAGVTQSPTHLIKTRGQQVTLRCSPKSGHDTVSWYQQALGQGPQFIFQYYEEEERQRGNFPDRFSGHQFPNYSSELNVNALLLGDSALYLCASSFGQGEGSGNTIYFGEGSWLTVV.

The sample holds many counts of this clonotype. This chain uses TRBV7-9 with TRBJ2-2, with TRBD1 matching 7 bases. From germline, CDR1 is SEHNR and CDR2 FQNEAQ (reference sequence). The V segment lost 4 bases and the J segment 11 bases; nucleotides outside the gene matches: 16. The CDR3 has 16 amino acids. CDR3 bases: TGTGCCAGCAGCTCCCCACAGGGGCCGTACCGCACTGAGCTGTTTTTT. It yields the protein CASSSPQGPYRTELFF.

This clonotype was found many times. The chain links TRBV7-2 to TRBJ1-2; D gene uncertain. Between the trimmed V and J ends, which lost 5 bases and 10 bases, there was a span of 11 bases. The CDR3 totals 11 residues. Per the germline V gene, CDR1 is SGHTA and CDR2 is FQGNSA. The CDR3 DNA reads TGTGCCAGCAGCGCTTCTCGGATCTACACCTTC. Translation: CASSASRIYTF.

This clonotype came up many times. V and J are TRBV6-2 or TRBV6-3 and TRBJ1-5, with D maybe TRBD1 (5 bases). With 4 bases removed from V and 0 bases from J, the gap between germline ends came to 7 bases. The CDR3 contains 14 residues. Germline V gene data show CDR1 as MNHEY and CDR2 as SVGEGT. CDR3 DNA: TGTGCCAGCAGTTCCGGGACTAGCAATCAGCCCCAGCATTTT. This translates into CASSSGTSNQPQHF.

This rearrangement joins TRBV5-1 to TRBJ2-1; no clear D gene. Looked up from germline, CDR1 is SGHRS and CDR2 is YFSETQ. The CDR3 spans 13 residues. V lost 0 bases, J lost 8 bases, and 9 bases lay in between. The CDR3 sequence: CASSLVSSDEQFF. The CDR3 DNA reads as TGCGCCAGCAGCTTGGTCAGTTCGGATGAGCAGTTCTTC.

This clonotype was seen at least ten times. The chain recombines TRBV12-3 or TRBV12-4 with TRBJ1-5; no reliable D call. The V end was cut by 3 bases, the J end by 0 bases, with 9 bases between. CDR3 length equals 15 residues. The CDR3: CASSLSVDSNQPQHF. For the CDR3, the DNA is TGTGCCAGCAGTTTGTCCGTGGATAGCAATCAGCCCCAGCATTTT.

By proportion, this clonotype is medium-sized (0.01 to 0.1%). The rearrangement links TRBV7-9 to TRBJ1-5; 8 nucleotides line up with TRBD1. The CDR3 length is 16 residues. Per the germline V gene, CDR1 is SEHNR and CDR2 is FQNEAQ (reference sequence). Trimming took 1 base from V and 6 from J; bases not matched to a gene: 8. CDR3 nucleotides: TGTGCCAGCAGCTTAGATGGCAGGGGGCGCCTTCAGCCCCAGCATTTT. Translating gives CASSLDGRGRLQPQHF.

In this sample, this clonotype turned up many times. V usage is TRBV5-1 and J usage is TRBJ1-2; 7 bases agree with TRBD1. The J segment lost 6 bases and the V segment lost 5 bases, leaving 10 bases of the junction unmatched. CDR3 length equals 14 residues. Germline V gene lookup returns CDR1 SGHRS and CDR2 YFSETQ. Written as DNA, the CDR3 is TGCGCCAGCAGGTTCACAGGGGCCGGTGATGGCTACACCTTC. Amino acids: CASRFTGAGDGYTF.

The V gene is TRBV29-1, the J gene TRBJ2-7; 9 bases are shared with TRBD1. The end of the DNA is better explained by TRBJ2-5, so the J call may be wrong. Germline CDR1 reads SQVTM; CDR2 reads ANQGSEA. This CDR3 comprises 14 residues. In DNA form, the CDR3 reads TGCAGCGTACGCCAGGGGACAGGGCGGGAGACCCAGTACTTC. Protein product: CSVRQGTGRETQYF.

The CDR3 reads CSAPWGGEQYF. The CDR3 DNA reads as TGCAGTGCCCCCTGGGGCGGCGAGCAGTACTTC. The chain uses TRBV20-1 and TRBJ2-7; D perhaps matches TRBD1 (5 bases). The CDR3 runs 11 residues. From germline, CDR1 is DFQATT and CDR2 SNEGSKA (reference sequence). The V gene lost 6 bases and the J gene lost 6 bases, with 12 bases spanning the gap.

In its sample, this clonotype was seen many times. The J gene is TRBJ2-3, the V gene TRBV11-2, with 7 positions matching TRBD1. The CDR3 is 12 residues long. Trimming took 4 bases from V and 11 from J; bases not matched to a gene: 6. From germline, CDR1 is SGHAT and CDR2 FQNNGV. The DNA for the CDR3 is TGTGCCAGCAGCTCCACAGGGGTGGTGCAGTATTTT. Its protein is CASSSTGVVQYF.

CDR3 sequence (DNA): TGCAGCGTTGGTCGGACCAGCACAGATACGCAGTATTTT. Encoded protein: CSVGRTSTDTQYF. The gene calls are TRBV29-1 and TRBJ2-3; D is uncertain. Germline lookup yields CDR1 SQVTM and CDR2 ANQGSEA. The germline V and J ends were trimmed by 4 bases and 0 bases, with 8 bases remaining between them. The CDR3 sequence is 13 residues long.

This clonotype was found many times. The V gene is TRBV19, the J gene TRBJ1-1, with a possible D match to TRBD1 (6 bases). Trimming cost V 3 bases and J 4 bases, with 12 bases left between them. The germline CDR1 and CDR2 sequences are LNHDA and SQIVND (reference sequence). The CDR3 totals 14 residues. CDR3 sequence reads: CASSILAGATEAFF. The DNA of the CDR3 is TGTGCCAGTAGTATCCTGGCAGGGGCCACTGAAGCTTTCTTT.

About this clonotype itself: This may stem from a read error, because a much larger clone lies one nucleotide away. The rearrangement links TRBV15 to TRBJ1-5, with a weak D call TRBD1 (5 bases). Trimming cost V 5 bases and J 0 bases, with 8 bases left between them. The germline V gene encodes CDR1 LNHNV and CDR2 YYDKDF (reference sequence). The CDR3 is 14 residues long. The CDR3: CATSRGFSNQPQHF. For the CDR3, the DNA is TGTGCCACCAGCCGGGGCTTTAGCAATCAGCCCCAGCATTTT. The full variable domain, in which reference TRBV15 and TRBJ1-5 provide the parts outside the CDR3, is DAMVIQNPRYQVTQFGKPVTLSCSQTLNHNVMYWYQQKSSQAPKLLFHYYDKDFNNEADTPDNFQSRRPNTSFCFLDIRSPGLGDTAMYLCATSRGFSNQPQHFGDGTRLSIL.

This chain links TRBV9 with TRBJ1-2, with TRBD1 matching over 11 bases. The ends lost 4 bases at V and 10 bases at J; junction bases unmatched: 12. The CDR3 sequence is 15 residues long. CDR1 is SGDLS and CDR2 is YYNGEE in the germline V gene. This chain's CDR3 is CASSTRTGGAADYTF. The CDR3 DNA is TGTGCCAGCAGCACTCGGACAGGGGGCGCGGCAGACTACACCTTC.

This clonotype is judged medium-sized (0.01 to 0.1%). The chain recombines TRBV9 with TRBJ2-5; 13 positions match TRBD2. CDR1 is SGDLS, CDR2 YYNGEE, per germline. This CDR3 region has 17 residues. Trimming at V came to 1 base and at J to 5 bases, leaving 8 bases not matched to a gene. CDR3 in DNA: TGTGCCAGCAGCGTAACATCCGGGACTAGCGGGACCGAGACCCAGTACTTC. Encoded protein: CASSVTSGTSGTETQYF.

This clonotype was detected many times. V and J are TRBV5-6 and TRBJ1-5; weak D call: TRBD1 (5 bases). Trimming shortened V by 3 bases and J by 4 bases, and 8 bases separated the two germline ends. CDR1 SGHDT and CDR2 YYEEEE come from the germline V gene. CDR3 length: 13 residues. DNA of the CDR3: TGTGCCAGCAGCTGGGGACGGAATCAGCCCCAGCATTTT. This codes for CASSWGRNQPQHF.